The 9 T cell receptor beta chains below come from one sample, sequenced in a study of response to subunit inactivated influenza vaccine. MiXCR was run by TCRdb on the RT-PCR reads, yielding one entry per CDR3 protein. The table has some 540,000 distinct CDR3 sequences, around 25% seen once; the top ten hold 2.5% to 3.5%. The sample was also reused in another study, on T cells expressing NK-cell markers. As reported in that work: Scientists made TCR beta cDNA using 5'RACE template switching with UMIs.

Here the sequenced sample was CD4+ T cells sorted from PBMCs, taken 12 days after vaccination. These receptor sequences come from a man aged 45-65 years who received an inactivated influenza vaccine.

The CDR3 sequence is CASSSPRGGQTEAFF. The CDR3 DNA reads as TGTGCCAGCAGTTCCCCCCGCGGGGGGCAAACTGAAGCTTTCTTT. V and J are TRBV28 and TRBJ1-1; weak D call: TRBD1 (6 bases). Germline V gene lookup returns CDR1 MDHEN and CDR2 SYDVKM. Trimming shortened V by 4 bases and J by 5 bases, and 17 bases separated the two germline ends. CDR3 length: 15 amino acids.

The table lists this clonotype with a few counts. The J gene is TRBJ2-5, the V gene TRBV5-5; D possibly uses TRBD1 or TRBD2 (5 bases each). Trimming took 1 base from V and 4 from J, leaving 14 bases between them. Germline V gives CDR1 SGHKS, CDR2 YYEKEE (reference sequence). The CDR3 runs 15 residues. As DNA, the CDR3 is TGTGCCAGCAGCTTGTCCGACAGCCGGGGAGAGACCCAGTACTTC. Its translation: CASSLSDSRGETQYF.

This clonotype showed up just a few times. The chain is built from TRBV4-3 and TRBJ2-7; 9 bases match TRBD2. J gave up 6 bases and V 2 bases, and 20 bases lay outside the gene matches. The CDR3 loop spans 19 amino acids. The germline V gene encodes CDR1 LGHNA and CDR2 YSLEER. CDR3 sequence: CASSQFSVGGGGRASEQYF. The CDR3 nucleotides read TGCGCCAGCAGCCAATTTTCGGTCGGCGGCGGCGGGAGGGCGAGCGAGCAGTACTTC.

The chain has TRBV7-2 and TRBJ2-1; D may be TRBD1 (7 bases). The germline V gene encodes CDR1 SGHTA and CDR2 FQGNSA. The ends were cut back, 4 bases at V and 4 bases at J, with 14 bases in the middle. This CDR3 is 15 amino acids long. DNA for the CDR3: TGTGCCAGCAGCTACTACAGGGGAGGTTACAATGAGCAGTTCTTC. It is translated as CASSYYRGGYNEQFF.

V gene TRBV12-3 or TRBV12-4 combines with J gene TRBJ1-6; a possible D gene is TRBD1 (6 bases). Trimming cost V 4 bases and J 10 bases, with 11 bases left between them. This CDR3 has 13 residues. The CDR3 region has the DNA TGTGCCAGCAGTTCAGGGGCAGAATCACCCCTCCACTTT. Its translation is CASSSGAESPLHF.

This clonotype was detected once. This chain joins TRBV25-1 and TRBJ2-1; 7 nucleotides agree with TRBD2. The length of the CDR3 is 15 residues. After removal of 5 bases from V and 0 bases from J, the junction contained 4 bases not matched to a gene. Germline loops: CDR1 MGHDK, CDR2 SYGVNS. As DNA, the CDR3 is TGTGCCAGCAGTACTTGGGGGGGCTCCTACAATGAGCAGTTCTTC. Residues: CASSTWGGSYNEQFF.

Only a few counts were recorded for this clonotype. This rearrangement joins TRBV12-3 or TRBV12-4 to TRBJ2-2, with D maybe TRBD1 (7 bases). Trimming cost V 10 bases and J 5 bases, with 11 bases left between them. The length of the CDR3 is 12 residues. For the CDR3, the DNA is TGTGCCACGCGGGGACAGACCGGGGAGCTGTTTTTT. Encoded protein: CATRGQTGELFF.

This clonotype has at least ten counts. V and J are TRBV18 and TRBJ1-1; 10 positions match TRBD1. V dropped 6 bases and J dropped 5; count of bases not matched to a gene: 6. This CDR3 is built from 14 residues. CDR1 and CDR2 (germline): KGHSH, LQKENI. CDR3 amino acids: CASSPGQGGTEAFF. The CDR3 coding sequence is TGTGCCAGCTCTCCCGGACAGGGGGGGACTGAAGCTTTCTTT.

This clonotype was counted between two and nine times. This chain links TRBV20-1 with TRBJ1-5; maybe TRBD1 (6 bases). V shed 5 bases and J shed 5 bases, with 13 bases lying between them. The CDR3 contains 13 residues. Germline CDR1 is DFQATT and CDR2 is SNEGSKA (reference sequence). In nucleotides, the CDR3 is TGCAGTGCTGAAAGGAACAGGGATCAGCCCCAGCATTTT. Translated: CSAERNRDQPQHF.